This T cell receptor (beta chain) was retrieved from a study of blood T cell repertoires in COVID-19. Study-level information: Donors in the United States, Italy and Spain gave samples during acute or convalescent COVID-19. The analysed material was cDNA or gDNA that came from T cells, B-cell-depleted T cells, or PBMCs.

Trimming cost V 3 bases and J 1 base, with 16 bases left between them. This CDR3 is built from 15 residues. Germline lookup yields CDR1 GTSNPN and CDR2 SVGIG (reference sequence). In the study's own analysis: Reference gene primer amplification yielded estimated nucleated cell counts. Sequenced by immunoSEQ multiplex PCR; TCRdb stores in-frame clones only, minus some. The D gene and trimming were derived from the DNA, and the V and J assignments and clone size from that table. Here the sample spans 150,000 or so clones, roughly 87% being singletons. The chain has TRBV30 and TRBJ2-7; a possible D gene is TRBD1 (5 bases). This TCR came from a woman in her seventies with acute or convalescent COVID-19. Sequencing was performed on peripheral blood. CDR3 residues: CAWRVMGRQSYEQYF. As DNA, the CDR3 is TGTGCCTGGAGGGTCATGGGCAGACAGTCCTACGAGCAGTACTTC. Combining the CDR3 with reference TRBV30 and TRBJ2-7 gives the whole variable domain SQTIHQWPATLVQPVGSPLSLECTVEGTSNPNLYWYRQAAGRGLQLLFYSVGIGQISSEVPQNLSASRPQDRQFILSSKKLLLSDSGFYLCAWRVMGRQSYEQYFGPGTRLTVT.